The 27 T cell receptor beta chains given below trace back to one sample, sequenced in a study of CD8 T cells in ankylosing spondylitis (dated by TCRdb to 2017 to 2019). Receptors were amplified or captured by 5' RACE. TCRdb records Illumina HiSeq 2500 as the sequencer. In-frame beta chains were kept once TCRdb had trimmed the public reads at Q25 with fastp and called clones with MiXCR. Rows with one shared CDR3 protein collapse into an entry with the most common genes and DNA. The sample yields hundreds of thousands of distinct CDR3 sequences; approximately 20% were counted once. Jointly, the top ten make up around 13% of the sample. Material for sequencing was blood, either unsorted or a sorted T cell fraction (not recorded which). The receptor set was obtained from a male donor with ankylosing spondylitis or in good health (not recorded which).

This clonotype has a handful of counts. The chain is built from TRBV4-1 and TRBJ1-5, with TRBD1 as a possible D gene (5 bases). Trimming removed 1 base at V and 4 bases at J, with 11 bases between. The V gene's germline CDR1 is MGHRA and CDR2 YSYEKL. CDR3 length: 15 amino acids. CDR3 in amino acids: CASSQGIGANQPQHF. The CDR3 DNA reads TGCGCCAGCAGCCAAGGGATTGGGGCAAATCAGCCCCAGCATTTT.

This clonotype was recorded a few times. The gene calls are TRBV28 and TRBJ2-3; D unclear. CDR3 size: 14 residues. The V gene lost 5 bases and the J gene lost 2 bases, with 11 bases spanning the gap. In germline, CDR1 is MDHEN, CDR2 SYDVKM. DNA of the CDR3: TGTGCCAGCAGTCCTGGTGAGGCCACAGATACGCAGTATTTT. Its translation: CASSPGEATDTQYF.

There are a few counts of this clonotype. V and J are TRBV28 and TRBJ2-3; D gene uncertain. The V gene's germline CDR1 is MDHEN and CDR2 SYDVKM. This CDR3 is 14 amino acids long. Trimming stripped 1 base from V and 4 bases from J, with 9 bases between. CDR3 sequence reads: CASSLSAGPDTQYF. CDR3 DNA sequence: TGTGCCAGCAGTTTATCTGCAGGTCCAGATACGCAGTATTTT. Full variable domain (outside the CDR3, taken from reference TRBV28 and TRBJ2-3): DVKVTQSSRYLVKRTGEKVFLECVQDMDHENMFWYRQDPGLGLRLIYFSYDVKMKEKGDIPEGYSVSREKKERFSLILESASTNQTSMYLCASSLSAGPDTQYFGPGTRLTVL.

The rearrangement links TRBV10-3 to TRBJ1-1, with D unclear. The CDR3 extends over 12 amino acids. Looked up from germline, CDR1 is ENHRY and CDR2 is SYGVKD. V was shortened by 7 bases and J by 0 bases, with 6 bases between the two germline ends. The CDR3, as DNA: TGTGCCATCACCCGTGTGAACACTGAAGCTTTCTTT. Amino acids: CAITRVNTEAFF.

The V gene is TRBV11-2, the J gene TRBJ2-5; a possible D gene is TRBD1 (6 bases). CDR1 is SGHAT, CDR2 FQNNGV, per germline. The CDR3 runs 16 residues. Between the trimmed V and J ends, which lost 1 base and 1 base, there was a span of 13 bases. CDR3 sequence reads: CASSLGDNLRQETQYF. DNA for the CDR3: TGTGCCAGCAGCTTAGGGGACAACCTCCGCCAAGAGACCCAGTACTTC.

This chain connects TRBV27 to TRBJ2-7; maybe TRBD1 (6 bases). V lost 4 bases to trimming and J lost 0 bases, with 13 bases between them. Per the germline V gene, CDR1 is MNHEY and CDR2 is SMNVEV (reference sequence). The CDR3 length is 15 residues. Here the CDR3 reads CASSSAGVYSYEQYF. The CDR3, as DNA: TGTGCCAGCAGTTCCGCAGGGGTCTACTCCTACGAGCAGTACTTC.

The chain carries TRBV12-3 or TRBV12-4 and TRBJ2-3; D gene unclear. V shed 2 bases and J shed 4 bases, with 16 bases lying between them. The CDR3 is made up of 16 amino acids. The CDR3, as DNA: TGTGCCAGCAGTTTACCCGCTGGCGCAGTCCCAGATACGCAGTATTTT. It translates to CASSLPAGAVPDTQYF.

V gene TRBV7-8 combines with J gene TRBJ2-5, with D tentatively TRBD1 or TRBD2 (5 bases each). The CDR3 runs to 15 residues. V was pared by 6 bases and J by 1 base, with 15 bases between. Germline-derived CDR1 and CDR2 are SGHVS and FQNEAQ. CDR3: CASRQWLGVQETQYF. The DNA for the CDR3 is TGTGCCAGCAGACAGTGGCTGGGGGTCCAAGAGACCCAGTACTTC.

The chain employs TRBV12-3 or TRBV12-4 and TRBJ1-6; D remains unclear. The CDR3 sequence is 13 residues long. V was shortened by 3 bases and J by 9 bases, with 9 bases between the two germline ends. In DNA, the CDR3 is TGTGCCAGCAGTTTGGACGAACCTTCACCCCTCCACTTT. Translated, it gives CASSLDEPSPLHF.

The chain employs TRBV7-3 and TRBJ1-1; 9 nucleotides agree with TRBD1. V shed 5 bases, J shed 0 bases, and the junction held 7 bases outside the gene matches. Germline V gene lookup returns CDR1 SGHTA and CDR2 FQGTGA. This CDR3 has 16 amino acids. The CDR3 region has the DNA TGTGCCAGCAGCCCCGGACAGGGGTGCCTGAACACTGAAGCTTTCTTT. As protein: CASSPGQGCLNTEAFF.

The chain links TRBV11-2 to TRBJ2-5, with 9 bases aligning to TRBD2. CDR1 SGHAT and CDR2 FQNNGV come from the germline V gene. This CDR3 has 17 amino acids. V lost 5 bases, J lost 1 base, and 11 bases stayed unmatched. CDR3 amino acids: CASSPYPAGGIQETQYF. CDR3 DNA: TGTGCCAGCAGCCCGTACCCAGCGGGGGGCATCCAAGAGACCCAGTACTTC.

The CDR3 nucleotides are TGCGCCAGCAGCCAGAGAACAGGGCAAGAGACCCAGTACTTC. Protein: CASSQRTGQETQYF. V gene TRBV4-1 combines with J gene TRBJ2-5, with TRBD1 as a possible D gene (6 bases). In germline, CDR1 is MGHRA, CDR2 YSYEKL. The CDR3 runs to 14 residues. The V and J ends lost 3 bases and 2 bases respectively, with 10 bases between them.

This clonotype came up a few times. J is TRBJ2-3 and V is TRBV11-2; TRBD2 agrees at 8 bases. The V gene end was trimmed by 5 bases and the J gene end by 4 bases; junction bases not matched to a gene: 5. Per the germline V gene, CDR1 is SGHAT and CDR2 is FQNNGV. The CDR3 consists of 14 residues. CDR3 amino acids: CASSDGGAADTQYF. The CDR3 DNA follows: TGTGCCAGCAGCGACGGGGGGGCGGCAGATACGCAGTATTTT.

This clonotype was seen a handful of times. The chain has TRBV12-3 or TRBV12-4 and TRBJ2-1; D unresolved. The length of the CDR3 is 16 residues. V dropped 3 bases and J dropped 0 bases, with 12 bases sitting between them. CDR3 sequence: CASSFPASPSYNEQFF. The DNA of the CDR3 is TGTGCCAGCAGTTTTCCAGCATCCCCCTCCTACAATGAGCAGTTCTTC.

This sequence joins TRBV5-6 and TRBJ2-5, with 8 bases matching TRBD1. Trimming took 3 bases from V and 4 from J; bases not matched to a gene: 11. Germline CDR1 reads SGHDT; CDR2 reads YYEEEE. This CDR3 has 16 residues. CDR3 protein: CASSSQDRVILETQYF. The CDR3 DNA sequence: TGTGCCAGCAGCTCCCAGGACAGGGTAATTTTAGAGACCCAGTACTTC.

The V call is TRBV7-9, the J call TRBJ2-1; no definite D call. Germline lookup yields CDR1 SEHNR and CDR2 FQNEAQ (reference sequence). The V gene lost 2 bases and the J gene lost 0 bases, with 8 bases spanning the gap. The CDR3 has 15 amino acids. CDR3 bases: TGTGCCAGCAGCTTATCGGACCTCTCCTACAATGAGCAGTTCTTC. Translating it yields CASSLSDLSYNEQFF.

This clonotype was detected only once. The gene calls are TRBV5-1 and TRBJ2-7; D possibly corresponds to TRBD1 (6 bases). V was cut by 5 bases and J by 0 bases, with 18 bases left in between. The V gene's germline CDR1 is SGHRS and CDR2 YFSETQ. There are 16 residues in the CDR3. Here the CDR3 reads CASSSDTGLSSYEQYF. DNA for the CDR3: TGCGCCAGCAGTTCTGACACAGGGCTTAGCTCCTACGAGCAGTACTTC.

This sequence joins TRBV20-1 and TRBJ2-3; perhaps TRBD1 as D (5 bases). Per the germline V gene, CDR1 is DFQATT and CDR2 is SNEGSKA (reference sequence). V dropped 1 base and J dropped 6 bases, with 11 bases sitting between them. The CDR3 length is 13 residues. CDR3 coding DNA: TGCAGTGCTAGAGGGGGCGAAGGCGATACGCAGTATTTT. Translated: CSARGGEGDTQYF.

This clonotype was observed many times. The gene calls are TRBV12-3 or TRBV12-4 and TRBJ2-2; D is possibly TRBD1 or TRBD2 (5 bases each). The CDR3 sequence is 15 residues long. With 5 bases removed from V and 8 bases from J, the gap between germline ends came to 18 bases. The CDR3 here is CASSQDPGPSGELFF. CDR3 nucleotides: TGTGCCAGCAGTCAAGACCCGGGACCTTCGGGGGAGCTGTTTTTT.

This clonotype was recorded a few times. The V and J genes are TRBV12-3 or TRBV12-4 and TRBJ2-7; 7 nucleotides agree with TRBD2. J was trimmed by 4 bases and V by 9 bases; bases with no gene match: 9. The CDR3 spans 13 residues. CDR3 amino acids: CASLTGGIYEQYF. The CDR3, as DNA: TGTGCCAGTCTCACCGGGGGGATTTACGAGCAGTACTTC.

V gene TRBV7-9 combines with J gene TRBJ2-7; 7 bases align to TRBD1. CDR3 size: 15 residues. After removal of 5 bases from V and 3 bases from J, the junction contained 10 bases not matched to a gene. Germline loops: CDR1 SEHNR, CDR2 FQNEAQ (reference sequence). Here the CDR3 reads CASSAAQGTDYEQYF. The CDR3 DNA is TGTGCCAGCAGCGCCGCACAGGGGACGGACTACGAGCAGTACTTC.

This clonotype has more than one count but fewer than ten. CDR3 DNA sequence: TGTGCCTGGACCCCCAGCGGGGGGCGGTTTGGGCCCGGGGAGCTGTTTTTT. It is translated as CAWTPSGGRFGPGELFF. V is TRBV30 and J is TRBJ2-2; TRBD2 aligns across 9 bases. This CDR3 spans 17 amino acids. Germline loops: CDR1 GTSNPN, CDR2 SVGIG (reference sequence). The trim removed 4 bases at V and 6 bases at J, leaving 15 bases unmatched.

This clonotype was seen only a few times. CDR3 protein: CASSGSPGQRTHSGANVLTF. The CDR3 nucleotides are TGCGCCAGCAGCGGGTCTCCGGGACAGCGTACCCACTCTGGGGCCAACGTCCTGACTTTC. This rearrangement joins TRBV10-2 to TRBJ2-6; TRBD1 matches 7 bases. The CDR3 loop spans 20 amino acids. With 6 bases clipped from V and 0 bases from J, the junction kept 17 bases outside the gene matches. Germline lookup yields CDR1 WSHSY and CDR2 SAAADI.

For the CDR3, the DNA is TGTGCCATTCTATCTGGGGCCAACGTCCTGACTTTC. The encoded protein is CAILSGANVLTF. The chain joins TRBV7-6 to TRBJ2-6; D remains ambiguous. The germline V and J ends were trimmed by 10 bases and 1 base, with 5 bases remaining between them. This CDR3 is built from 12 residues. Germline-derived CDR1 and CDR2 are SGHVS and FNYEAQ.

The chain has TRBV7-9 and TRBJ2-1; 10 bases line up with TRBD2. The CDR3 loop spans 15 amino acids. V was clipped by 4 bases and J by 5 bases; unmatched bases: 5. In germline, CDR1 is SEHNR, CDR2 FQNEAQ (reference sequence). The CDR3 sequence is CASSSGLAADNEQFF. The CDR3 region has the DNA TGTGCCAGCAGCTCAGGACTAGCGGCAGACAATGAGCAGTTCTTC.

This clonotype has just a few counts. V usage is TRBV27 and J usage is TRBJ1-6; D is uncertain. Germline V lookup: CDR1 MNHEY, CDR2 SMNVEV (reference sequence). V gave up 0 bases and J gave up 4 bases, with 7 bases separating them. The CDR3 contains 15 residues. CDR3 amino acids: CASSLSVEYNSPLHF. The CDR3 nucleotides read TGTGCCAGCAGTTTATCGGTGGAGTATAATTCACCCCTCCACTTT.

The genes are TRBV5-1 and TRBJ2-1; TRBD1 matches 9 bases. The CDR3 totals 14 residues. V lost 9 bases, J lost 5 bases, and 9 bases stayed unmatched. CDR1 and CDR2 (germline): SGHRS, YFSETQ. The CDR3, as DNA: TGCGCCAACGAACAGGGGGCGGTGGACAATGAGCAGTTCTTC. This translates into CANEQGAVDNEQFF.